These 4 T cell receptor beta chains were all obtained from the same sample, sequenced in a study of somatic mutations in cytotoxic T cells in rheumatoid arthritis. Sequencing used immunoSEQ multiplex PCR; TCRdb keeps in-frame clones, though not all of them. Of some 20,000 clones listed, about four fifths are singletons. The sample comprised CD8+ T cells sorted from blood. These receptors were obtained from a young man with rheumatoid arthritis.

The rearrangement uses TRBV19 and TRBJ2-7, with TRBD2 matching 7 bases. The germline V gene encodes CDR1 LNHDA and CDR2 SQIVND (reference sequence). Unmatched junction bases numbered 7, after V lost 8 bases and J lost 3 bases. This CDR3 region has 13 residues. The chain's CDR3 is CASSRGGYYEQYF. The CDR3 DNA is TGTGCCAGTTCCCGCGGGGGATACTACGAGCAGTACTTC.

The chain's CDR3 is CASSSMGAGNQETQYF. DNA of the CDR3: TGTGCCAGCAGTTCCATGGGGGCGGGGAACCAAGAGACCCAGTACTTC. The chain is built from TRBV27 and TRBJ2-5; D might be TRBD1 or TRBD2, each matching 6 bases. This CDR3 has 16 residues. Deletions cut 4 bases from V and 0 bases from J, with 15 bases between. Germline CDR1 and CDR2: MNHEY and SMNVEV (reference sequence).

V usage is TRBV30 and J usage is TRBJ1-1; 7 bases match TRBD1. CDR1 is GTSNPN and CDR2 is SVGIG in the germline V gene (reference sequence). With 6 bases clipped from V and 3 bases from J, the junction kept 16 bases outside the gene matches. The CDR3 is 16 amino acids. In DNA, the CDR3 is TGTGCCTGTATGGGCAGGGGGTCCCAATTTGACACTGAAGCTTTCTTT. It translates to CACMGRGSQFDTEAFF.

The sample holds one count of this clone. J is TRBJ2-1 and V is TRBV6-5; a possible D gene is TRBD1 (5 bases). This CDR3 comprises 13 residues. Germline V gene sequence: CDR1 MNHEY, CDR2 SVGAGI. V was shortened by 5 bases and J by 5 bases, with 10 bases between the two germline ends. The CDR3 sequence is CASSTDTNNEQFF. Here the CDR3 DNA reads TGTGCCAGCAGTACGGACACTAACAATGAGCAGTTCTTC.